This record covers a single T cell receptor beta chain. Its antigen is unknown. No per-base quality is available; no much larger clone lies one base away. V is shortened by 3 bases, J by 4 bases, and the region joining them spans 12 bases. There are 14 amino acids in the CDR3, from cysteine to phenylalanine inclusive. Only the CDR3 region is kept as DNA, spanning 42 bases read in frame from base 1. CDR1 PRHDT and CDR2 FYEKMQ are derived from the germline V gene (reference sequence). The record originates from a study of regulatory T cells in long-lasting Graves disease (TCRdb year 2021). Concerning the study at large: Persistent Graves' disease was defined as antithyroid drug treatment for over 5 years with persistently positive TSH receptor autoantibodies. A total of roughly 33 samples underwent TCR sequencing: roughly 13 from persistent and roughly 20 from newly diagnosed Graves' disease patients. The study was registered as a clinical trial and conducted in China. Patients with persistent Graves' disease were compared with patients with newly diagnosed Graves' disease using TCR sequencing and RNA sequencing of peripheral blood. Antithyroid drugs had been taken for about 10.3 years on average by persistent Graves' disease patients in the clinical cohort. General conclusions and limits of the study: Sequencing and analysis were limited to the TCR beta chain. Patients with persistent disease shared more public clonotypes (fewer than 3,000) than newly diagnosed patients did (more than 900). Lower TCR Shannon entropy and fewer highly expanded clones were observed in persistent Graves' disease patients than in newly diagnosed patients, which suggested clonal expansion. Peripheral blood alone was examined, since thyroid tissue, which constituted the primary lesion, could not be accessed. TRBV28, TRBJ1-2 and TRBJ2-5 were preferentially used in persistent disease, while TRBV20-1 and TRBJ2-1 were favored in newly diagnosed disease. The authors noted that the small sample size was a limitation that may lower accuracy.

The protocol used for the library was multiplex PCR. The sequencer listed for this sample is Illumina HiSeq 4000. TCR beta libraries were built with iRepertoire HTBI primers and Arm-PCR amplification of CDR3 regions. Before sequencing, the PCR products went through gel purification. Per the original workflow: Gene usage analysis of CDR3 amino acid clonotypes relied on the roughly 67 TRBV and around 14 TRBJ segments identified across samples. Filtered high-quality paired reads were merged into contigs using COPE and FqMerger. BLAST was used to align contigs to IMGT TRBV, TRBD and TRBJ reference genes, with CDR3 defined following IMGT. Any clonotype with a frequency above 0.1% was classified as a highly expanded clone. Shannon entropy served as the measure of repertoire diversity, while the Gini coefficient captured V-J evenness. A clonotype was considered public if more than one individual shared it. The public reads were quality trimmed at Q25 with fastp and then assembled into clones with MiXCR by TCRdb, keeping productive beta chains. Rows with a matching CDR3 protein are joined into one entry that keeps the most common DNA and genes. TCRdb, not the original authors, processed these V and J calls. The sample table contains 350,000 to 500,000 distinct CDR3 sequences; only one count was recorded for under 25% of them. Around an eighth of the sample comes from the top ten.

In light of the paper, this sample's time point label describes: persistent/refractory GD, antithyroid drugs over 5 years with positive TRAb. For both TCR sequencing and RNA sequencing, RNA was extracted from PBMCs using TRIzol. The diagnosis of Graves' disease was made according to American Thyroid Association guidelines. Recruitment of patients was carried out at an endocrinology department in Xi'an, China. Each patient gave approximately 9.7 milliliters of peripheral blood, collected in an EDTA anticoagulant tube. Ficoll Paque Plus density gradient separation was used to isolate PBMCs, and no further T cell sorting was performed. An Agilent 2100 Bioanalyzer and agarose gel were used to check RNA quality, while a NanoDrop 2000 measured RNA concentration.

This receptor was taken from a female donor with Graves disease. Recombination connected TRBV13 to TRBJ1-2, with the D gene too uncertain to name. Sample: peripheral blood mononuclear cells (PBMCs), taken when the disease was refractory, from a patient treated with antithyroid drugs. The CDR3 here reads CASSFGDVSYGYTF. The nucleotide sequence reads TGTGCCAGCAGCTTCGGAGACGTATCCTATGGCTACACCTTC.